The 12 T cell receptor beta chains listed next were all sequenced from one sample in a study of blood T cell repertoires in COVID-19. Generated by immunoSEQ multiplex PCR, the TCRdb table keeps only in-frame clones and is missing some. The table has 55,000 to 75,000 clones, roughly 89% seen once. Source material: peripheral blood. These receptors were taken from a man between 60 and 75 years old with acute or convalescent COVID-19.

The chain combines TRBV24-1 with TRBJ1-1; 7 bases map to TRBD1. CDR3 length: 15 residues. V lost 2 bases, J lost 1 base, and 3 bases stayed unmatched. Germline V gene lookup returns CDR1 KGHDR and CDR2 SFDVKD. CDR3 sequence: CATSDSGQRNTEAFF. The CDR3 DNA sequence: TGTGCCACCAGTGATTCGGGACAGAGGAACACTGAAGCTTTCTTT.

The V and J genes are TRBV6-5 and TRBJ2-3; D perhaps matches TRBD2 (6 bases). V lost 2 bases and J 1 base, leaving 13 bases between the germline ends. The CDR3 runs 16 residues. The germline gives CDR1 MNHEY, CDR2 SVGAGI. The CDR3 region is CASSYAGRGGTDTQYF. The CDR3 bases are TGTGCCAGCAGTTACGCCGGGCGGGGAGGCACAGATACGCAGTATTTT.

V usage is TRBV5-8 and J usage is TRBJ1-6, with 8 bases aligning to TRBD1. From germline, CDR1 is SGHTS and CDR2 YDEGEE. V lost 6 bases and J lost 7; bases outside the gene matches: 12. CDR3 size: 16 residues. The CDR3 loop is CASNRGPDRDNSPLHF. The DNA of the CDR3 is TGTGCCAGCAACCGAGGGCCGGACAGGGACAATTCACCCCTCCACTTT.

The rearrangement uses TRBV6-5 and TRBJ2-7; 7 bases are a match to TRBD1. CDR3 size: 14 residues. Germline lookup yields CDR1 MNHEY and CDR2 SVGAGI. The V segment lost 5 bases and the J segment 7 bases; nucleotides outside the gene matches: 11. This CDR3 is CASSPDRVSWEQYF. The CDR3 coding sequence is TGTGCCAGCAGTCCCGACAGGGTATCATGGGAGCAGTACTTC.

The rearrangement joins TRBV10-2 to TRBJ1-1; D not resolved. This CDR3 contains 14 residues. Per germline, CDR1 WSHSY and CDR2 SAAADI. The germline V and J ends were trimmed by 3 bases and 1 base, with 9 bases remaining between them. The CDR3 loop is CASSDSAANTEAFF. The CDR3 DNA reads as TGCGCCAGCAGTGATTCGGCGGCGAACACTGAAGCTTTCTTT.

About this clone: Other DNA sequences from this sample encode an identical CDR3 as well. V is TRBV2 and J is TRBJ1-2; 8 bases are a match to TRBD1. The CDR3 length is 13 residues. Per germline, CDR1 SNHLY and CDR2 FYNNEI. The ends lost 6 bases at V and 3 bases at J; junction bases unmatched: 3. CDR3: CASRQGADYGYTF. The CDR3 DNA reads as TGTGCCAGCAGGCAGGGGGCGGACTATGGCTACACCTTC.

The rearrangement joins TRBV4-2 to TRBJ2-1; 9 bases match TRBD2. J lost 6 bases, V lost 0 bases, and 12 bases had no gene match. CDR1 and CDR2 (germline): LGHNA, YNFKEQ. CDR3 size: 18 residues. DNA for the CDR3: TGTGCCAGCAGCCAAGATTTCACTAGCGGGCCGAATTTCAATGAGCAGTTCTTC. Residues: CASSQDFTSGPNFNEQFF.

This chain links TRBV30 with TRBJ2-1, with 11 bases that match TRBD2. Germline CDR1 GTSNPN, CDR2 SVGIG (reference sequence). The CDR3 totals 18 residues. The V and J ends lost 4 bases and 3 bases, in that order; junction bases with no gene match: 14. The CDR3 is CAWTPPGSGGALYNEQFF. The CDR3 region has the DNA TGTGCCTGGACACCCCCGGGTAGCGGGGGGGCCCTCTACAATGAGCAGTTCTTC.

The chain joins TRBV5-6 to TRBJ2-2; 11 nucleotides agree with TRBD1. Trimming at V came to 5 bases and at J to 6 bases, leaving 6 bases not matched to a gene. The germline CDR1 and CDR2 sequences are SGHDT and YYEEEE. The CDR3 is 15 residues long. The CDR3 sequence: CASSTDRGLAGELFF. Here the CDR3 DNA reads TGTGCCAGCAGTACGGACAGGGGGCTAGCCGGGGAGCTGTTTTTT. The full variable domain, completed using reference TRBV5-6 and TRBJ2-2, is DAGVTQSPTHLIKTRGQQVTLRCSPKSGHDTVSWYQQALGQGPQFIFQYYEEEERQRGNFPDRFSGHQFPNYSSELNVNALLLGDSALYLCASSTDRGLAGELFFGEGSRLTVL.

This chain joins TRBV30 and TRBJ1-2; a weak D match, TRBD1 (6 bases). The V and J ends lost 3 bases and 8 bases respectively, with 16 bases between them. Germline CDR1 and CDR2: GTSNPN and SVGIG (reference sequence). The CDR3 contains 13 residues. CDR3 residues: CAWRERWTDGYTF. CDR3 coding DNA: TGTGCCTGGAGGGAGAGATGGACAGACGGCTACACCTTC. The entire variable domain, with the rest obtained from reference TRBV30 and TRBJ1-2, is as follows: SQTIHQWPATLVQPVGSPLSLECTVEGTSNPNLYWYRQAAGRGLQLLFYSVGIGQISSEVPQNLSASRPQDRQFILSSKKLLLSDSGFYLCAWRERWTDGYTFGSGTRLTVV.

V gene TRBV24-1 combines with J gene TRBJ1-1; no clear D gene. Trimming shortened V by 1 base and J by 3 bases, and 5 bases separated the two germline ends. The CDR3 has 13 residues. Per germline, CDR1 KGHDR and CDR2 SFDVKD. The CDR3 DNA is TGTGCCACCAGTGATTTTTCGGACACTGAAGCTTTCTTT. It encodes CATSDFSDTEAFF.

The V call is TRBV4-1, the J call TRBJ2-1; no definite D call. There are 14 residues in the CDR3. Germline-derived CDR1 and CDR2 are MGHRA and YSYEKL. V was cut by 0 bases and J by 2 bases, with 5 bases left in between. CDR3 region: CASSQDETYNEQFF. The CDR3 bases are TGCGCCAGCAGCCAAGATGAGACCTACAATGAGCAGTTCTTC.